The 25 T cell receptor beta chains listed next were all sequenced from one sample in a study of shared clonotypes between healthy human individuals. The assay was immunoSEQ multiplex PCR, and TCRdb's table has in-frame clones only and misses some. The sample yields about 490,000 clones, 81% seen once. Material for sequencing was PBMCs. These TCRs come from a woman between 35 and 50 years old in good health. Some clones in this sample may be carry-over from other donors' samples.

This clone has just one count. The genes are TRBV29-1 and TRBJ2-5; D call uncertain. The J call is uncertain, as TRBJ2-7 better fits the DNA end. Germline V lookup: CDR1 SQVTM, CDR2 ANQGSEA. This CDR3 spans 11 amino acids. DNA of the CDR3: TGCAGCGTTGGGGACTCCTACGAGCAGTACTTC. Protein: CSVGDSYEQYF.

This clone showed up just once. The chain carries TRBV10-2 and TRBJ2-5; 14 bases map to TRBD2. The end of the DNA fits TRBJ2-7 better, so the J call may be wrong. This CDR3 is 17 amino acids long. The germline V gene encodes CDR1 WSHSY and CDR2 SAAADI. This chain's CDR3 is CASSFTGTSGSRPEQYF. CDR3 nucleotides: TGCGCCAGCAGTTTCACCGGGACTAGCGGGAGCAGGCCCGAGCAGTACTTC.

This chain connects TRBV7-9 to TRBJ2-7; TRBD2 is a possible D gene (5 bases). CDR1 and CDR2 from the germline V gene are SEHNR and FQNEAQ (reference sequence). This CDR3 comprises 15 residues. V lost 5 bases to trimming and J lost 2 bases, with 16 bases between them. The CDR3 here is CASSLPEVGTYEQYF. The CDR3 bases are TGTGCCAGCAGCCTGCCGGAAGTCGGGACCTACGAGCAGTACTTC.

V is TRBV30 and J is TRBJ1-3; the D gene is possibly TRBD1 (5 bases). Trimming stripped 5 bases from V and 8 bases from J, with 13 bases between. The CDR3 runs to 12 residues. Germline CDR1 and CDR2: GTSNPN and SVGIG (reference sequence). The CDR3 loop is CAWERGRDTIYF. The CDR3, as DNA: TGTGCCTGGGAGAGGGGTAGGGACACCATATATTTT.

This clone was seen at least ten times. The gene calls are TRBV28 and TRBJ1-3, with D possibly being TRBD1 (6 bases). Trimming removed 7 bases at V and 0 bases at J, with 13 bases between. This CDR3 is built from 15 residues. Per germline, CDR1 MDHEN and CDR2 SYDVKM. CDR3: CASIGGGFSGNTIYF. The CDR3 nucleotides read TGTGCCAGCATTGGTGGGGGCTTCTCTGGAAACACCATATATTTT.

The chain employs TRBV4-2 and TRBJ2-1; 10 bases fit TRBD2. Germline V gene lookup returns CDR1 LGHNA and CDR2 YNFKEQ. The CDR3 is 16 residues long. Losses at the gene ends were 0 bases for V and 3 bases for J; bases not matched to a gene: 2. The CDR3 is CASSQELAGDYNEQFF. CDR3 in DNA: TGTGCCAGCAGCCAAGAGCTAGCGGGGGACTACAATGAGCAGTTCTTC.

The chain carries TRBV29-1 and TRBJ2-7; D is possibly TRBD1 or TRBD2 (5 bases each). The CDR3 spans 12 residues. The V gene's germline CDR1 is SQVTM and CDR2 ANQGSEA. V was clipped by 4 bases and J by 2 bases, with 9 bases between them. Here the CDR3 DNA reads TGCAGCGTTGGGGACGGGGCCTACGAGCAGTACTTC. Protein product: CSVGDGAYEQYF.

This clone turned up a few times. This sequence may be a read error, since a much larger clone differs from it by one base. The chain combines TRBV5-4 with TRBJ2-1; a weak D match, TRBD2 (6 bases). This CDR3 comprises 15 residues. V lost 0 bases and J 1 base, leaving 8 bases between the germline ends. Germline CDR1 reads SGHNT; CDR2 reads YYREEE (reference sequence). CDR3 nucleotide sequence: TGTGCCAGCAGCTTGGTCGGGACTTCCTACAATGAGCAGTTCTTC. Protein sequence: CASSLVGTSYNEQFF.

The chain combines TRBV28 with TRBJ2-7; either TRBD1 or TRBD2 may supply D (6 bases each). Looked up from germline, CDR1 is MDHEN and CDR2 is SYDVKM. The CDR3 length is 18 residues. Trimming took 1 base from V and 0 from J, leaving 19 bases between them. The CDR3 nucleotides read TGTGCCAGCAGTTTATATCCCCTCGGGGGCAGTAGCTCCTACGAGCAGTACTTC. Protein product: CASSLYPLGGSSSYEQYF.

CDR3 in DNA: TGTGCCAGCAGTGGGGGGGGCTATGGCTACACCTTC. It is translated as CASSGGGYGYTF. The chain is built from TRBV6-1 and TRBJ1-2, with D possibly TRBD1 on 5 matching bases. Germline CDR1 MNHNS, CDR2 SASEGT. V lost 4 bases, J lost 4 bases, and 7 bases lay in between. The CDR3 sequence is 12 residues long.

For this clone: A far larger clone differs by one base, so this is likely a read error. The chain recombines TRBV5-6 with TRBJ2-7; perhaps TRBD2 as D (5 bases). Germline CDR1 and CDR2: SGHDT and YYEEEE. CDR3 length equals 15 residues. The CDR3 coding sequence is TGTGCCAGCAGCTGGACCCGGGAAAACTCCTACGAGCAGCACTTC. The encoded protein is CASSWTRENSYEQHF.

The chain links TRBV6-5 to TRBJ2-7, with TRBD1 identical over 7 bases. CDR3 length: 14 residues. The ends lost 4 bases at V and 0 bases at J; junction bases unmatched: 3. Germline V gene sequence: CDR1 MNHEY, CDR2 SVGAGI. The CDR3 sequence is CASSSDRPSYEQYF. The CDR3 DNA reads as TGTGCCAGCAGTTCGGACAGGCCCTCCTACGAGCAGTACTTC.

The J gene is TRBJ1-1, the V gene TRBV9; no definite D call. CDR3 size: 14 residues. Trimming took 1 base from V and 2 from J, leaving 9 bases between them. Germline V gene lookup returns CDR1 SGDLS and CDR2 YYNGEE. CDR3 nucleotide sequence: TGTGCCAGCAGCGTATATTCCCCAAACACTGAAGCTTTCTTT. Translating it yields CASSVYSPNTEAFF.

The table lists this clone with a count of one. The J gene is TRBJ1-3, the V gene TRBV30; D is unresolved. Between the trimmed V and J ends, which lost 0 bases and 0 bases, there was a span of 12 bases. Germline CDR1 reads GTSNPN; CDR2 reads SVGIG (reference sequence). The length of the CDR3 is 16 residues. DNA of the CDR3: TGTGCCTGGAGTGTCGGACGGGCCGTCTCTGGAAACACCATATATTTT. As protein: CAWSVGRAVSGNTIYF.

The rearrangement uses TRBV30 and TRBJ1-2; D is undetermined. The germline V gene encodes CDR1 GTSNPN and CDR2 SVGIG (reference sequence). This CDR3 has 13 residues. V was trimmed by 0 bases and J by 6 bases, leaving 11 bases between them. CDR3 bases: TGTGCCTGGAGTGTAGGGCTAATGAATGGCTACACCTTC. Protein sequence: CAWSVGLMNGYTF.

The V gene is TRBV5-6, the J gene TRBJ2-7; 10 bases line up with TRBD2. The CDR3 runs to 18 residues. Trimming at V came to 0 bases and at J to 2 bases, leaving 11 bases not matched to a gene. The V gene's germline CDR1 is SGHDT and CDR2 YYEEEE. The CDR3 sequence is CASSLEHGLAGVPYEQYF. The CDR3 region has the DNA TGTGCCAGCAGCTTGGAACATGGTCTAGCGGGAGTACCCTACGAGCAGTACTTC. The full variable domain, rest sourced from reference TRBV5-6 and TRBJ2-7, is DAGVTQSPTHLIKTRGQQVTLRCSPKSGHDTVSWYQQALGQGPQFIFQYYEEEERQRGNFPDRFSGHQFPNYSSELNVNALLLGDSALYLCASSLEHGLAGVPYEQYFGPGTRLTVT.

The V call is TRBV19, the J call TRBJ1-5, with TRBD1 matching 8 bases. CDR1 is LNHDA and CDR2 is SQIVND in the germline V gene (reference sequence). With 4 bases clipped from V and 0 bases from J, the junction kept 5 bases outside the gene matches. The CDR3 runs 16 residues. Written as DNA, the CDR3 is TGTGCCAGTAGTACAGGGGGCTCTTATAGCAATCAGCCCCAGCATTTT. Translation: CASSTGGSYSNQPQHF.

CDR3 nucleotide sequence: TGTGCCAGCAGTGATGCCTTGAACACTGAAGCTTTCTTT. As protein: CASSDALNTEAFF. The V gene is TRBV2, the J gene TRBJ1-1, with D unresolved. Between the trimmed V and J ends, which lost 3 bases and 0 bases, there was a span of 5 bases. CDR1 and CDR2 from the germline V gene are SNHLY and FYNNEI. The CDR3 is 13 residues long.

The CDR3 protein is CASSTIAATDTQYF. The DNA for the CDR3 is TGTGCCAGTAGCACAATAGCCGCCACAGATACGCAGTATTTT. The chain links TRBV19 to TRBJ2-3; D gene uncertain. CDR3 length equals 14 residues. Trimming removed 6 bases at V and 2 bases at J, with 12 bases between. Germline values: CDR1 LNHDA, CDR2 SQIVND (reference sequence). Drawing the rest from reference TRBV19 and TRBJ2-3, the complete variable domain is DGGITQSPKYLFRKEGQNVTLSCEQNLNHDAMYWYRQDPGQGLRLIYYSQIVNDFQKGDIAEGYSVSREKKESFPLTVTSAQKNPTAFYLCASSTIAATDTQYFGPGTRLTVL.

CDR3 protein: CSVESSRVHNEQFF. In DNA form, the CDR3 reads TGCAGCGTTGAGTCTTCCAGGGTGCACAATGAGCAGTTCTTC. V gene TRBV29-1 combines with J gene TRBJ2-1, with a weak D call TRBD1 (5 bases). CDR1 and CDR2 from the germline V gene are SQVTM and ANQGSEA. Trimming shortened V by 3 bases and J by 5 bases, and 14 bases separated the two germline ends. The CDR3 runs 14 residues.

The V and J genes are TRBV7-9 and TRBJ2-2; TRBD2 matches 7 bases. The J segment lost 5 bases and the V segment lost 5 bases, leaving 11 bases of the junction unmatched. The CDR3 is 16 amino acids. CDR1 is SEHNR, CDR2 FQNEAQ, per germline (reference sequence). The CDR3 DNA reads TGTGCCAGCAGCGTCTACCGGGACGGGGGGACCGGGGAGCTGTTTTTT. Protein sequence: CASSVYRDGGTGELFF.

The chain recombines TRBV2 with TRBJ1-5; D may be TRBD1 (5 bases). Looked up from germline, CDR1 is SNHLY and CDR2 is FYNNEI. Trimming pared 3 bases from V and 7 bases from J, leaving 13 bases between. CDR3 size: 14 residues. The CDR3 region is CASSEGTRGQPQHF. The DNA for the CDR3 is TGTGCCAGCAGTGAGGGCACTCGGGGGCAGCCCCAGCATTTT.

The V call is TRBV5-6, the J call TRBJ1-2; tentatively, D is TRBD1 (5 bases). V gave up 0 bases and J gave up 7 bases, with 19 bases separating them. Per the germline V gene, CDR1 is SGHDT and CDR2 is YYEEEE. The CDR3 is 16 amino acids. The CDR3 region is CASSLVGQGNIGGYTF. The CDR3 bases are TGTGCCAGCAGCTTGGTGGGGCAGGGAAATATCGGTGGCTACACCTTC. The whole variable domain, filled in from reference TRBV5-6 and TRBJ1-2, reads DAGVTQSPTHLIKTRGQQVTLRCSPKSGHDTVSWYQQALGQGPQFIFQYYEEEERQRGNFPDRFSGHQFPNYSSELNVNALLLGDSALYLCASSLVGQGNIGGYTFGSGTRLTVV.

This CDR3 is CASSYSGSRETQYF. CDR3 nucleotides: TGTGCCAGCAGTTACTCTGGGAGCAGGGAGACCCAGTACTTC. The rearrangement joins TRBV6-5 to TRBJ2-5; possibly TRBD2 for D (5 bases). The germline V gene encodes CDR1 MNHEY and CDR2 SVGAGI. CDR3 size: 14 residues. V lost 0 bases and J 5 bases, leaving 10 bases between the germline ends.

The V gene is TRBV9, the J gene TRBJ2-1, with unresolved D. Trimming pared 2 bases from V and 1 base from J, leaving 10 bases between. From germline, CDR1 is SGDLS and CDR2 YYNGEE. This CDR3 contains 15 residues. DNA for the CDR3: TGTGCCAGCAGCGTGGCCCCCACGTCCTACAATGAGCAGTTCTTC. Protein sequence: CASSVAPTSYNEQFF.